This paragraph reports one T cell receptor (beta chain). Antigen specificity is unknown. This specimen comes from a study of T-cell reconstitution after alpha-beta-depleted transplantation in children. The study, taken as a whole, reports: Newly generated T cells supplied most T-cell counts and diversity one year post-transplant. There were reportedly several hundred expanded graft clones from which alpha-beta T cells came about two months after transplant. Recipient T cells and thymic progenitors that survived gave rise to the high TCRbeta diversity observed at day 60 in some patients.

The CDR3 consists of 12 residues. The V gene's germline CDR1 is SGHTS and CDR2 YDEGEE. Trimming removed 4 bases at V and 16 bases at J, with 18 bases between. Unique molecular identifiers were used in preparing the TCRbeta library. TCRdb re-derived calls from the PCR reads in MiXCR, one entry per CDR3 protein. The sample includes more than 500,000 distinct CDR3 sequences, over 10% of them seen just once. Material: PBMCs, mostly from graft donor cells, obtained 180 days after TCRalphabeta/CD19-depleted stem cell transplant. The TCR comes from a female patient aged 2-10 years who had a stem cell transplant for aplastic anemia, so the T cells may come from the graft donor. The chain recombines TRBV5-8 with TRBJ1-5; no reliable D call. The CDR3 DNA is TGTGCCAGCAGCCTGCTTTTTAGCGACACCCATTTT. This gives the protein CASSLLFSDTHF.